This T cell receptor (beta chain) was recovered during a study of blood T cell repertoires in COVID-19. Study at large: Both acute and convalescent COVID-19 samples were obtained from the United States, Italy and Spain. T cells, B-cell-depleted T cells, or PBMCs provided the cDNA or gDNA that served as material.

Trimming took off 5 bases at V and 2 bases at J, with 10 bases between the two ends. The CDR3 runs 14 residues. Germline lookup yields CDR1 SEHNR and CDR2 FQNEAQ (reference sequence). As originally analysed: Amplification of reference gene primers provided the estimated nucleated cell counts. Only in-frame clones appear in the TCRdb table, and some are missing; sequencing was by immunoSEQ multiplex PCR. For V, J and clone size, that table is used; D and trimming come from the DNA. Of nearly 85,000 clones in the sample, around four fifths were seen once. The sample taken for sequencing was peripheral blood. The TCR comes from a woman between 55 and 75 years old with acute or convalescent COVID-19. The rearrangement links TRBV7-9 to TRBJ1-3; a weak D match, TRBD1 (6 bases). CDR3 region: CASSAGETGNTIYF. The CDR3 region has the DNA TGTGCCAGCAGCGCAGGGGAAACTGGAAACACCATATATTTT.